One and the same sample provided the 26 T cell receptor beta chains below, sequenced in a study of OX40 agonist ivuxolimab in advanced cancers. Repertoires were generated with immunoSEQ multiplex PCR, while TCRdb's copy carries only in-frame clones and drops some. The table includes more than 15,000 clones, 70% to 90% detected once. The sequenced sample was CD4+ or CD8+ T cells sorted from blood, obtained in a trial of the OX40 agonist ivuxolimab. These receptors came from an adult with an advanced solid tumor such as melanoma, head and neck, liver or kidney cancer.

The table lists this clone with a count of one. The chain joins TRBV30 to TRBJ1-2, with D hard to call. Germline V gene data show CDR1 as GTSNPN and CDR2 as SVGIG (reference sequence). This CDR3 has 12 residues. Trimming shortened V by 1 base and J by 6 bases, and 9 bases separated the two germline ends. DNA of the CDR3: TGTGCCTGGAGTGACCCGGAGAATGGCTACACCTTC. Its translation is CAWSDPENGYTF.

The genes are TRBV2 and TRBJ2-3; TRBD1 matches at 11 bases. The CDR3 consists of 17 residues. V shed 1 base, J shed 2 bases, and the junction held 5 bases outside the gene matches. CDR1 is SNHLY, CDR2 FYNNEI, per germline. The chain's CDR3 is CASSEGDRGLYTDTQYF. DNA of the CDR3: TGTGCCAGCAGTGAAGGGGACAGGGGGTTATACACAGATACGCAGTATTTT. The complete variable domain, with remaining parts taken from reference TRBV2 and TRBJ2-3, reads EPEVTQTPSHQVTQMGQEVILRCVPISNHLYFYWYRQILGQKVEFLVSFYNNEISEKSEIFDDQFSVERPDGSNFTLKIRSTKLEDSAMYFCASSEGDRGLYTDTQYFGPGTRLTVL.

The chain employs TRBV5-1 and TRBJ2-5; D unclear. The length of the CDR3 is 15 residues. Germline-derived CDR1 and CDR2 are SGHRS and YFSETQ. The V gene lost 1 base and the J gene lost 1 base, with 11 bases spanning the gap. CDR3 sequence (DNA): TGCGCCAGCAGCTTGCTGAGGAGCTCCCAAGAGACCCAGTACTTC. Its protein is CASSLLRSSQETQYF.

V usage is TRBV4-1 and J usage is TRBJ2-4, with D possibly matching TRBD2 (6 bases). CDR3 length equals 16 residues. Germline CDR1 and CDR2: MGHRA and YSYEKL. With 1 base removed from V and 1 base from J, the gap between germline ends came to 11 bases. DNA of the CDR3: TGCGCCAGCAGCCAAGTTGAGGGACTGGCCAAAAACATTCAGTACTTC. It encodes CASSQVEGLAKNIQYF.

The V call is TRBV7-9, the J call TRBJ2-5, with 11 bases matching TRBD2. The CDR3 is 17 amino acids. Losses at the gene ends were 5 bases for V and 5 bases for J; bases not matched to a gene: 13. The germline gives CDR1 SEHNR, CDR2 FQNEAQ (reference sequence). The CDR3 sequence is CASSRTSGSGSLETQYF. Written as DNA, the CDR3 is TGTGCCAGCAGCAGAACTAGCGGGAGCGGTTCTTTGGAGACCCAGTACTTC.

CDR3 DNA: TGTGCCAGCAGTGAAACAGGGACAGGGGTCGGCTTTCGGGGCTACACCTTC. As protein: CASSETGTGVGFRGYTF. The chain uses TRBV6-1 and TRBJ1-2; 10 nucleotides agree with TRBD1. CDR1 and CDR2 (germline): MNHNS, SASEGT. The CDR3 is 17 amino acids. V gave up 2 bases and J gave up 8 bases; unmatched junction bases: 14.

V usage is TRBV6-1 and J usage is TRBJ2-3, with 10 bases that match TRBD1. CDR3 length equals 15 residues. The V gene end was trimmed by 5 bases and the J gene end by 4 bases; junction bases not matched to a gene: 6. Germline CDR1 is MNHNS and CDR2 is SASEGT. CDR3 protein: CASSTRDRGADTQYF. The CDR3 coding sequence is TGTGCCAGCAGTACCCGGGACAGGGGTGCAGATACGCAGTATTTT.

The chain couples TRBV6-1 to TRBJ1-5, with D maybe TRBD1 (5 bases). Germline-derived CDR1 and CDR2 are MNHNS and SASEGT. The germline V and J ends were trimmed by 4 bases and 5 bases, with 12 bases remaining between them. The CDR3 is made up of 14 amino acids. CDR3 amino acids: CASSAMQGHQPQHF. The CDR3 nucleotides read TGTGCCAGCAGTGCCATGCAGGGACATCAGCCCCAGCATTTT.

This chain joins TRBV18 and TRBJ2-5; 9 bases match TRBD1. V was clipped by 0 bases and J by 1 base; unmatched bases: 6. Germline V lookup: CDR1 KGHSH, CDR2 LQKENI. The CDR3 spans 17 residues. In DNA form, the CDR3 reads TGTGCCAGCTCACCACCAGAGACAGGGGGTCTCCAAGAGACCCAGTACTTC. Translating it yields CASSPPETGGLQETQYF. The full variable domain, with the rest looked up from reference TRBV18 and TRBJ2-5, is NAGVMQNPRHLVRRRGQEARLRCSPMKGHSHVYWYRQLPEEGLKFMVYLQKENIIDESGMPKERFSAEFPKEGPSILRIQQVVRGDSAAYFCASSPPETGGLQETQYFGPGTRLLVL.

The chain recombines TRBV18 with TRBJ2-1; 10 nucleotides line up with TRBD1. The V segment lost 6 bases and the J segment 8 bases; nucleotides outside the gene matches: 10. The CDR3 covers 15 residues. From germline, CDR1 is KGHSH and CDR2 LQKENI. CDR3 nucleotide sequence: TGTGCCAGCTCGCTCCGGGACAGGGGATTTGATGAGCAGTTCTTC. The encoded protein is CASSLRDRGFDEQFF.

The chain combines TRBV6-6 with TRBJ1-2; D is unresolved. The V and J ends lost 1 base and 2 bases respectively, with 5 bases between them. The CDR3 is 13 amino acids. Germline CDR1 is MNHNY and CDR2 is SVGAGI (reference sequence). CDR3 sequence reads: CASSYFKNYGYTF. The CDR3 nucleotides read TGTGCCAGCAGTTACTTCAAGAACTATGGCTACACCTTC.

The chain links TRBV5-4 to TRBJ1-6; no clear D gene. In germline, CDR1 is SGHNT, CDR2 YYREEE (reference sequence). CDR3 length: 13 amino acids. V was cut by 3 bases and J by 7 bases, with 8 bases left in between. DNA for the CDR3: TGTGCCAGCAGCTCCGACCCGAATTCACCCCTCCACTTT. Encoded protein: CASSSDPNSPLHF.

The J gene is TRBJ2-6, the V gene TRBV27, with D perhaps TRBD2 (6 bases). Germline V gene lookup returns CDR1 MNHEY and CDR2 SMNVEV (reference sequence). The CDR3 loop spans 15 amino acids. The V end lost 5 bases, the J end lost 2 bases, and 10 bases lay between the germline ends. CDR3 amino acids: CASSGTGAGANVLTF. The DNA of the CDR3 is TGTGCCAGCAGTGGTACGGGAGCTGGGGCCAACGTCCTGACTTTC.

The CDR3 is CASSFLWDTEAFF. CDR3 in DNA: TGTGCCAGCAGCTTCCTGTGGGACACTGAAGCTTTCTTT. This chain joins TRBV7-2 and TRBJ1-1; no reliable D call. CDR1 is SGHTA, CDR2 FQGNSA, per germline. This CDR3 spans 13 amino acids. The V end was cut by 3 bases, the J end by 3 bases, with 8 bases between.

The chain is built from TRBV20-1 and TRBJ2-7; 7 bases are shared with TRBD1. This CDR3 is built from 11 residues. Germline V gene lookup returns CDR1 DFQATT and CDR2 SNEGSKA (reference sequence). V trimming: 6 bases; J trimming: 6 bases; junction bases outside the gene matches: 5. CDR3 DNA sequence: TGCAGTGCAATGGGACAGACCGAGCAGTACTTC. Translating gives CSAMGQTEQYF.

The chain carries TRBV13 and TRBJ2-1; TRBD2 matches at 7 bases. Germline V gene lookup returns CDR1 PRHDT and CDR2 FYEKMQ (reference sequence). V gave up 0 bases and J gave up 10 bases; unmatched junction bases: 3. The CDR3 covers 13 residues. CDR3 amino acids: CASSLGPGGEQFF. The CDR3 DNA sequence: TGTGCCAGCAGCTTAGGCCCGGGGGGAGAGCAGTTCTTC.

On this clone itself: Other nucleotide sequences from this sample produce the same CDR3. The chain joins TRBV29-1 to TRBJ2-3; 7 positions agree with TRBD1. Trimming removed 5 bases from V and 3 bases from J; junction bases left unmatched: 5. CDR3 length: 13 amino acids. Germline loops: CDR1 SQVTM, CDR2 ANQGSEA. The CDR3 nucleotides are TGCAGCGTTAGACAGGGTGGAACAGATACGCAGTATTTT. As protein: CSVRQGGTDTQYF.

The chain carries TRBV5-8 and TRBJ1-5; no clear D. This CDR3 comprises 14 residues. Germline CDR1 SGHTS, CDR2 YDEGEE. Trimming stripped 4 bases from V and 4 bases from J, with 12 bases between. The CDR3 spells CASSPGRGNQPQHF. The CDR3 DNA reads as TGTGCCAGCAGCCCCGGTCGCGGGAATCAGCCCCAGCATTTT.

The chain recombines TRBV5-1 with TRBJ2-5, with TRBD1 identical over 7 bases. J was trimmed by 5 bases and V by 5 bases; bases with no gene match: 9. From germline, CDR1 is SGHRS and CDR2 YFSETQ. CDR3 length: 14 amino acids. The CDR3 sequence: CASSSGGVGETQYF. CDR3 sequence (DNA): TGCGCCAGCAGTTCAGGGGGTGTAGGCGAGACCCAGTACTTC.

This chain links TRBV2 with TRBJ1-5; perhaps TRBD1 as D (6 bases). The CDR3 has 14 residues. Per germline, CDR1 SNHLY and CDR2 FYNNEI. The ends were cut back, 5 bases at V and 4 bases at J, with 12 bases in the middle. CDR3 coding DNA: TGTGCCAGCAGTAGGCGGGGGCTTAATCAGCCCCAGCATTTT. This translates into CASSRRGLNQPQHF.

The chain combines TRBV5-4 with TRBJ2-2; TRBD2 matches 7 bases. The V segment lost 4 bases and the J segment 4 bases; nucleotides outside the gene matches: 4. Germline CDR1 reads SGHNT; CDR2 reads YYREEE (reference sequence). This CDR3 is built from 14 residues. CDR3 nucleotide sequence: TGTGCCAGCAGCCCCGGACTAGTCACCGGGGAGCTGTTTTTT. It codes for CASSPGLVTGELFF.

The V gene is TRBV2, the J gene TRBJ2-4; 7 bases map to TRBD2. Trimming at V came to 8 bases and at J to 3 bases, leaving 13 bases not matched to a gene. The CDR3 totals 16 residues. Germline V gives CDR1 SNHLY, CDR2 FYNNEI. The CDR3 DNA is TGTGCCAGCGGGGACCCCAGGGAGGGCTACAAAAACATTCAGTACTTC. Encoded protein: CASGDPREGYKNIQYF.

The chain has TRBV5-8 and TRBJ2-2; 8 nucleotides agree with TRBD1. V lost 4 bases to trimming and J lost 6 bases; unmatched junction nucleotides: 11. CDR1 and CDR2 (germline): SGHTS, YDEGEE. The length of the CDR3 is 16 residues. This CDR3 is CASSPFSWTGSGELFF. The CDR3 nucleotides are TGTGCCAGCAGCCCGTTTAGCTGGACAGGGTCCGGGGAGCTGTTTTTT.

In nucleotides, the CDR3 is TGCGCCAGCGCTGGGTTGCCCCCCGGGGAGCTGTTTTTT. This encodes CASAGLPPGELFF. The chain recombines TRBV5-1 with TRBJ2-2, with D unresolved. Germline V gives CDR1 SGHRS, CDR2 YFSETQ. This CDR3 has 13 amino acids. V gave up 7 bases and J gave up 6 bases, with 13 bases separating them.

The chain carries TRBV2 and TRBJ2-7; D remains unclear. The CDR3 covers 11 residues. Germline V gene data show CDR1 as SNHLY and CDR2 as FYNNEI. The ends were cut back, 4 bases at V and 6 bases at J, with 7 bases in the middle. CDR3 bases: TGTGCCAGCAGTGTGGCAGCCGAGCAGTACTTC. As protein: CASSVAAEQYF.

V gene TRBV7-8 combines with J gene TRBJ2-3, with D tentatively TRBD2 (6 bases). V gave up 5 bases and J gave up 5 bases, with 14 bases separating them. The CDR3 totals 14 residues. Germline V lookup: CDR1 SGHVS, CDR2 FQNEAQ. CDR3 in amino acids: CASSRSSTRDTQYF. The CDR3, as DNA: TGTGCCAGCAGCCGCTCTTCGACTAGAGATACGCAGTATTTT.